This TCR beta chain was found in a study of OX40 agonist ivuxolimab in advanced cancers. Study at large: Enrolled patients in dose escalation had cancers that were hepatocellular carcinoma, melanoma, renal cell or head and neck cancer.

Concerning this clone: Its cognate antigen is unknown.

Findings and limits, study-wide: People who partly responded at 0.1-3.0 mg/kg had some of the least clonal expansion seen.

Libraries were prepared by immunoSEQ multiplex PCR; TCRdb keeps only in-frame clonotypes and omits some of them. The table lists 90,000 to 130,000 clones, roughly 90% of them singletons. Germline V gives CDR1 GTSNPN, CDR2 SVGIG (reference sequence). The CDR3 is made up of 12 amino acids. Deletions cut 3 bases from V and 3 bases from J, with 6 bases between. The sequence came from an adult with an advanced solid tumor such as melanoma, head and neck, liver or kidney cancer. The rearrangement uses TRBV30 and TRBJ1-3; D is unresolved. The specimen comprised CD4+ or CD8+ T cells sorted from blood, sampled in a trial of the OX40 agonist ivuxolimab. The CDR3 loop reads CAWRASGNTIYF. The CDR3 DNA reads TGTGCCTGGAGAGCAAGTGGAAACACCATATATTTT.